This T cell receptor (beta chain) is drawn from a study of shared clonotypes between healthy human individuals. About the study: The cohort had a couple of women and a few men, ages 18 to 49. Findings of the study overall: A generally larger estimated richness was seen in naive subsets than in memory subsets.

As concerns this clone: What it binds is not known.

The CDR3 loop spans 15 amino acids. Between the trimmed V and J ends, which lost 5 bases and 0 bases, there was a span of 8 bases. CDR1 is LNHNV, CDR2 YYDKDF, per germline (reference sequence). Positively selected for CCR7, the CD45RO-negative cells used as naive CD8 cells excluded terminally differentiated effector memory CD45RA+ cells. Authors' processing steps: ImmunoSEQ gave junction-only sequences without quality scores, so filtering differed. Method: immunoSEQ multiplex PCR; TCRdb's copy keeps in-frame clones and lacks some. Clone size and V and J calls were adopted from that table, with D and trimming inferred from the DNA. The sample records over 2,000,000 clones, just under 95% being singletons.

The source of this sequence is a man between 18 and 29 years old in good health. Some clones in this sample may be carry-over from other donors' samples. Sequencing was carried out using naive CD8+ T cells from PBMCs. The V and J genes are TRBV15 and TRBJ2-6; D remains unclear. The CDR3 nucleotides are TGTGCCACCAGCGACCATCTCTCTGGGGCCAACGTCCTGACTTTC. Translated: CATSDHLSGANVLTF.